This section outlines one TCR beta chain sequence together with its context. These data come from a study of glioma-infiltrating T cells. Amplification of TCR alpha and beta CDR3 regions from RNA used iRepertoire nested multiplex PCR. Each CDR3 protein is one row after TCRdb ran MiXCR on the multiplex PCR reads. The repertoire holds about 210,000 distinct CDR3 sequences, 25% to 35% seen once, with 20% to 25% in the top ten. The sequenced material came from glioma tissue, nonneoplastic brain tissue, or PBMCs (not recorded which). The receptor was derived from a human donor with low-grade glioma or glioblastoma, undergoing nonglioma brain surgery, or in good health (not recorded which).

This chain's CDR3 is CASSLEGVSTDTQYF. The CDR3 nucleotides are TGCGCCAGCAGCTTGGAGGGAGTATCCACAGATACGCAGTATTTT. The rearrangement joins TRBV5-1 to TRBJ2-3; TRBD2 might be the D (5 bases). The V end lost 0 bases, the J end lost 2 bases, and 10 bases lay between the germline ends. Germline lookup yields CDR1 SGHRS and CDR2 YFSETQ. The CDR3 has 15 residues. Drawing the rest from reference TRBV5-1 and TRBJ2-3, the complete variable domain is KAGVTQTPRYLIKTRGQQVTLSCSPISGHRSVSWYQQTPGQGLQFLFEYFSETQRNKGNFPGRFSGRQFSNSRSEMNVSTLELGDSALYLCASSLEGVSTDTQYFGPGTRLTVL.